This TCR beta chain was documented in a study of blood T cells in healthy people across ages. As for this clonotype: This could be a read error, since a much larger clone is one nucleotide away.

The authors ran a second PCR of about 7 to 11 cycles using a sample-barcoded 5' primer and a J-beta primer mix. TCRdb called the 5' RACE reads again in MiXCR, with one record for every CDR3 protein. The data contain over a million distinct CDR3 sequences, roughly a quarter of them seen just once; the ten biggest clones take up about 0.8%. V dropped 5 bases and J dropped 2 bases, with 17 bases sitting between them. CDR1 is DFQATT and CDR2 is SNEGSKA in the germline V gene (reference sequence). The CDR3 has 15 residues. These data also featured in a second study, about T cells of mothers and their children.

This receptor was taken from a girl aged 2 to 9 in good health. The material sequenced was blood. The chain employs TRBV20-1 and TRBJ2-3, with D hard to call. In DNA form, the CDR3 reads TGCAGTGCTCATCAGGTCTCCATGTACACAGATACGCAGTATTTT. It encodes CSAHQVSMYTDTQYF.